This T cell receptor beta chain is from a study of T-cell memory formation after mild COVID-19. TCRdb ran MiXCR on the 5' RACE reads and lists one entry per CDR3 protein. The table records approximately 100,000 distinct CDR3 sequences, around a quarter of them present only once. The receptor was derived from a man younger than 35 who had mild COVID-19 (a few samples of this study predate the infection). Cell type and time point are not known. Sequencing was done on a sample of PBMCs or a T cell subset sorted from them (not recorded which).

Written as DNA, the CDR3 is TGTGCCAGCAGTGCAGGGGACTCACACTCCTACGAGCAGTACTTC. It translates to CASSAGDSHSYEQYF. The rearrangement uses TRBV2 and TRBJ2-7, with D possibly called TRBD1 or TRBD2 (6 bases each). The V end was cut by 4 bases, the J end by 0 bases, with 13 bases between. The germline CDR1 and CDR2 sequences are SNHLY and FYNNEI. CDR3 length: 15 residues. Based on the CDR3 plus reference TRBV2 and TRBJ2-7, the full variable domain is EPEVTQTPSHQVTQMGQEVILRCVPISNHLYFYWYRQILGQKVEFLVSFYNNEISEKSEIFDDQFSVERPDGSNFTLKIRSTKLEDSAMYFCASSAGDSHSYEQYFGPGTRLTVT.